The 19 T cell receptor beta chains presented below share a single source sample, sequenced in a study of CD8 T cell repertoires and HIV-1 epitope variants. Clones were read by immunoSEQ multiplex PCR, and TCRdb kept only the in-frame ones, dropping some. The repertoire holds approximately 4,600 clones, with 55% to 75% as singletons. For these TCRs, the target antigens are not known. Sequenced: cultured CD8+ T cells derived from PBMCs. The receptors derive from a male donor with HIV.

The genes are TRBV28 and TRBJ1-1, with a possible D match to TRBD1 (6 bases). In germline, CDR1 is MDHEN, CDR2 SYDVKM. The ends were cut back, 4 bases at V and 3 bases at J, with 21 bases in the middle. The CDR3 consists of 17 residues. In nucleotides, the CDR3 is TGTGCCAGCAGTTCCCCCGTCTACAGGGCGGTCGACACTGAAGCTTTCTTT. It encodes CASSSPVYRAVDTEAFF.

V gene TRBV29-1 combines with J gene TRBJ2-1; D is undetermined. V gave up 8 bases and J gave up 4 bases, with 9 bases separating them. Germline V gene data show CDR1 as SQVTM and CDR2 as ANQGSEA. The CDR3 has 11 amino acids. The CDR3 bases are TGCAGCCCAGAGGTATACAATGAGCAGTTCTTC. Translated, it gives CSPEVYNEQFF.

This clone was found once. The chain is built from TRBV29-1 and TRBJ1-1, with 12 positions matching TRBD1. The CDR3 is 15 residues long. CDR1 is SQVTM and CDR2 is ANQGSEA in the germline V gene. Trimming cost V 5 bases and J 5 bases; bases outside gene matches: 9. The CDR3: CSVLRDRGRRTEAFF. The CDR3 coding sequence is TGCAGCGTTCTGAGGGACAGGGGGCGACGAACTGAAGCTTTCTTT.

The V gene is TRBV28, the J gene TRBJ1-4; the D gene is possibly TRBD1 (6 bases). The germline CDR1 and CDR2 sequences are MDHEN and SYDVKM. This CDR3 is built from 17 residues. V was cut by 6 bases and J by 0 bases, with 17 bases left in between. The CDR3 coding sequence is TGTGCCAGCAGATCCTACTATCGGACAGCAACTAATGAAAAACTGTTTTTT. Its translation is CASRSYYRTATNEKLFF.

The genes are TRBV27 and TRBJ2-3, with TRBD2 matching over 12 bases. Germline assignment: CDR1 MNHEY and CDR2 SMNVEV (reference sequence). J gave up 2 bases and V 4 bases, and 7 bases lay outside the gene matches. The CDR3 sequence is 17 residues long. The CDR3 loop is CASSSRLAGASTDTQYF. CDR3 DNA: TGTGCCAGCAGTTCCCGACTAGCGGGGGCCTCCACAGATACGCAGTATTTT.

The gene calls are TRBV6-1 and TRBJ2-2; 8 bases are shared with TRBD1. Germline V gene lookup returns CDR1 MNHNS and CDR2 SASEGT. Trimming cost V 3 bases and J 3 bases; bases outside gene matches: 3. The CDR3 spans 15 residues. The CDR3 coding sequence is TGTGCCAGCAGTGAGACAGGGGTGGACACCGGGGAGCTGTTTTTT. Amino acid sequence: CASSETGVDTGELFF.

The chain employs TRBV5-1 and TRBJ1-1; D is ambiguous. This CDR3 comprises 14 residues. In germline, CDR1 is SGHRS, CDR2 YFSETQ. V lost 0 bases and J 0 bases, leaving 6 bases between the germline ends. CDR3 residues: CASSLGRVNTEAFF. In DNA form, the CDR3 reads TGCGCCAGCAGCTTGGGACGGGTGAACACTGAAGCTTTCTTT.

The chain uses TRBV29-1 and TRBJ1-3, with 10 bases fitting TRBD1. The CDR3 spans 14 residues. Germline CDR1 and CDR2: SQVTM and ANQGSEA. J gave up 4 bases and V 3 bases, and 3 bases lay outside the gene matches. CDR3 loop: CSVDGTGAGNTIYF. Written as DNA, the CDR3 is TGCAGCGTTGACGGGACAGGGGCAGGAAACACCATATATTTT.

This clone was recorded once. The chain carries TRBV13 and TRBJ1-1; D possibly corresponds to TRBD1 (6 bases). Germline CDR1 PRHDT, CDR2 FYEKMQ (reference sequence). The length of the CDR3 is 14 residues. Deletions cut 4 bases from V and 12 bases from J, with 21 bases between. The DNA for the CDR3 is TGTGCCAGCAGCTCTGGGGGGGGACAAGGCTGGTCTTTCTTT. Translating gives CASSSGGGQGWSFF. The variable domain in full, completed from reference TRBV13 and TRBJ1-1, reads AAGVIQSPRHLIKEKRETATLKCYPIPRHDTVYWYQQGPGQDPQFLISFYEKMQSDKGSIPDRFSAQQFSDYHSELNMSSLELGDSALYFCASSSGGGQGWSFFGQGTRLTVV.

The rearrangement uses TRBV9 and TRBJ2-5; D possibly uses TRBD1 or TRBD2 (5 bases each). Trimming shortened V by 2 bases and J by 0 bases, and 14 bases separated the two germline ends. Germline CDR1 is SGDLS and CDR2 is YYNGEE. This CDR3 has 16 residues. CDR3 DNA: TGTGCCAGCAGCGTCCACATGAGGGGTAACCAAGAGACCCAGTACTTC. This translates into CASSVHMRGNQETQYF.

The chain recombines TRBV4-2 with TRBJ2-7; 7 bases match TRBD2. This CDR3 comprises 17 residues. Germline V gene sequence: CDR1 LGHNA, CDR2 YNFKEQ. V was pared by 0 bases and J by 6 bases, with 14 bases of the junction left unmatched. The CDR3 region is CASSQERPAGTPREQYF. The CDR3 DNA sequence: TGTGCCAGCAGCCAAGAAAGGCCAGCGGGGACTCCTCGCGAGCAGTACTTC.

V and J are TRBV6-1 and TRBJ2-1; 7 bases are a match to TRBD1. V trimming: 4 bases; J trimming: 5 bases; junction bases outside the gene matches: 8. CDR3 length: 15 amino acids. Germline assignment: CDR1 MNHNS and CDR2 SASEGT. The CDR3 DNA is TGTGCCAGCAGTGTTTGGGCAGGGGGAAACAATGAGCAGTTCTTC. Encoded protein: CASSVWAGGNNEQFF.

This clone was counted a single time. The V call is TRBV11-1, the J call TRBJ2-3; 7 nucleotides align to TRBD2. Unmatched junction bases numbered 8, after V lost 4 bases and J lost 1 base. CDR3 length: 16 residues. The germline V gene has CDR1 SGHAT and CDR2 FQDESV (reference sequence). The CDR3 nucleotides read TGTGCCAGCAGCTCCGAGCTAGCGGAGGGCACAGATACGCAGTATTTT. The encoded protein is CASSSELAEGTDTQYF.

This clone was seen a few times. This chain uses TRBV18 with TRBJ2-7; D gene ambiguous. This CDR3 has 13 residues. V shed 0 bases and J shed 0 bases, with 3 bases lying between them. Germline lookup yields CDR1 KGHSH and CDR2 LQKENI. The CDR3: CASSPPGSYEQYF. DNA of the CDR3: TGTGCCAGCTCACCACCAGGCTCCTACGAGCAGTACTTC.

The chain uses TRBV4-3 and TRBJ2-5; perhaps TRBD2 as D (5 bases). This CDR3 is built from 14 residues. With 4 bases removed from V and 5 bases from J, the gap between germline ends came to 14 bases. CDR1 LGHNA and CDR2 YSLEER come from the germline V gene. The CDR3 here is CASSLDPRAETQYF. CDR3 in DNA: TGCGCCAGCAGCCTGGATCCGAGGGCGGAGACCCAGTACTTC.

There are a few counts of this clone. The chain has TRBV7-9 and TRBJ2-5, with D perhaps matching TRBD1 or TRBD2 (5 bases each). Trimming took 5 bases from V and 6 from J, leaving 16 bases between them. The CDR3 sequence is 14 residues long. Germline V CDR1 and CDR2: SEHNR, FQNEAQ (reference sequence). The CDR3 nucleotides read TGTGCCAGCAGCCCCCCGGTGGGGGAGAAGACCCAGTACTTC. It codes for CASSPPVGEKTQYF. The full variable domain, in which reference TRBV7-9 and TRBJ2-5 provide the parts outside the CDR3, is DTGVSQNPRHKITKRGQNVTFRCDPISEHNRLYWYRQTLGQGPEFLTYFQNEAQLEKSRLLSDRFSAERPKGSFSTLEIQRTEQGDSAMYLCASSPPVGEKTQYFGPGTRLLVL.

The table lists this clone with a count of one. The DNA for the CDR3 is TGTGCCAGCAGTACCGGGACTGATAATTCACCCCTCCACTTT. Protein sequence: CASSTGTDNSPLHF. The chain has TRBV6-5 and TRBJ1-6, with D maybe TRBD1 (5 bases). This CDR3 has 14 residues. Germline CDR1 is MNHEY and CDR2 is SVGAGI. V dropped 5 bases and J dropped 5 bases, with 10 bases sitting between them.

The V call is TRBV27, the J call TRBJ2-7; maybe TRBD1 (6 bases). CDR1 is MNHEY and CDR2 is SMNVEV in the germline V gene (reference sequence). Trimming pared 4 bases from V and 9 bases from J, leaving 16 bases between. This CDR3 has 13 residues. As DNA, the CDR3 is TGTGCCAGCAGTTACCAACAGGGCATCGGGCAGTACTTC. This translates into CASSYQQGIGQYF.

J is TRBJ2-2 and V is TRBV14; 12 nucleotides agree with TRBD2. The V gene end was trimmed by 1 base and the J gene end by 6 bases; junction bases not matched to a gene: 15. Germline values: CDR1 SGHDN, CDR2 FVKESK. The CDR3 sequence is 20 residues long. In DNA form, the CDR3 reads TGTGCCAGCAGCCAAGGATTTAGACTAGCGGGGGACGCTGATTCCGGGGAGCTGTTTTTT. Translation: CASSQGFRLAGDADSGELFF.